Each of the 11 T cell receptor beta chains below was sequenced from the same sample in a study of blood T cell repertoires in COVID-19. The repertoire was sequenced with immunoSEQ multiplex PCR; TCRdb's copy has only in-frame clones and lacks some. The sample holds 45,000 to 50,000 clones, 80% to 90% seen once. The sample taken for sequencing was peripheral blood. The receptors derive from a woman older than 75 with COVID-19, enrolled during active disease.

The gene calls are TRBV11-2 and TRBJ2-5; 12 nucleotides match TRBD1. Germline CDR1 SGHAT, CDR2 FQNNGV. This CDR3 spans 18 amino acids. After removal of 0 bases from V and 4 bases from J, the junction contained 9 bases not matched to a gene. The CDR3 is CASSLDWGQGAKRETQYF. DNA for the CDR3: TGTGCCAGCAGCTTAGATTGGGGACAGGGGGCCAAGAGAGAGACCCAGTACTTC.

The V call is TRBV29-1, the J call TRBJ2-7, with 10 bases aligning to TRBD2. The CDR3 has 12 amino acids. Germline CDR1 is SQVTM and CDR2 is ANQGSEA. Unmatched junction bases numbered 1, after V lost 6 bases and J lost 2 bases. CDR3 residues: CSVSGRAYEQYF. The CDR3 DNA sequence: TGCAGCGTGAGCGGGAGGGCCTACGAGCAGTACTTC.

CDR3 sequence reads: CASSYGHRSPTEAFF. The CDR3 DNA reads as TGTGCCAGCAGTTACGGACACCGGAGCCCCACTGAAGCTTTCTTT. V gene TRBV6-5 combines with J gene TRBJ1-1; possibly TRBD1 for D (5 bases). The germline V gene encodes CDR1 MNHEY and CDR2 SVGAGI. The V end lost 2 bases, the J end lost 4 bases, and 14 bases lay between the germline ends. The CDR3 is 15 amino acids.

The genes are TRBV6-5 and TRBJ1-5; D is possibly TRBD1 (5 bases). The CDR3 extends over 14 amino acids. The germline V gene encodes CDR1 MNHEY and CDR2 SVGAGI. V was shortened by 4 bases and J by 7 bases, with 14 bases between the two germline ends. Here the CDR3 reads CASSWRGGWQPQHF. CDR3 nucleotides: TGTGCCAGCAGTTGGAGGGGCGGGTGGCAGCCCCAGCATTTT.

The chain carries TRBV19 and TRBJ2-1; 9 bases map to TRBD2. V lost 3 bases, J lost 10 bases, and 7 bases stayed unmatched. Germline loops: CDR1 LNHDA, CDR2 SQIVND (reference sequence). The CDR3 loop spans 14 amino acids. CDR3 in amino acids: CASSMVAGVREQFF. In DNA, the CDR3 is TGTGCCAGTAGTATGGTAGCGGGGGTGCGGGAGCAGTTCTTC.

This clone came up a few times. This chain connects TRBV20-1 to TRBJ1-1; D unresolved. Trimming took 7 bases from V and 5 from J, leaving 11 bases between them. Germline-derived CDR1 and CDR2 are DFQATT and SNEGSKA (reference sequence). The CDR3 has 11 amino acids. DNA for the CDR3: TGCAGTGGGTATGCTAGGACTGAAGCTTTCTTT. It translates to CSGYARTEAFF.

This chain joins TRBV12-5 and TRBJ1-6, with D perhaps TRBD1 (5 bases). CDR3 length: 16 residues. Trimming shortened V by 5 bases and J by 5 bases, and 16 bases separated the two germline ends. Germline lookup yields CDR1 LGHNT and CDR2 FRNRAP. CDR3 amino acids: CASGPGGGANNSPLHF. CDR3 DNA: TGTGCTAGTGGTCCCGGGGGAGGGGCGAATAATTCACCCCTCCACTTT. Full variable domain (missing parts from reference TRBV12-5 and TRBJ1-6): DARVTQTPRHKVTEMGQEVTMRCQPILGHNTVFWYRQTMMQGLELLAYFRNRAPLDDSGMPKDRFSAEMPDATLATLKIQPSEPRDSAVYFCASGPGGGANNSPLHFGNGTRLTVT.

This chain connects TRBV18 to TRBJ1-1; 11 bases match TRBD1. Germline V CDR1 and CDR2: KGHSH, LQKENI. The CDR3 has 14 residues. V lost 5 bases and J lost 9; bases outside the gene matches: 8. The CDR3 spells CASSSGQGEGKAFF. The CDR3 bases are TGTGCCAGCTCATCGGGACAGGGGGAAGGTAAAGCTTTCTTT.

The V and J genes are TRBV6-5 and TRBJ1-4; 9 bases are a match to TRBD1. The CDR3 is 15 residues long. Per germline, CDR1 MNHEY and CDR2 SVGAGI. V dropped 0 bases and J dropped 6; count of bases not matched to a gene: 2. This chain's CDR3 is CASSYSGTGYEKLFF. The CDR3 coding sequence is TGTGCCAGCAGTTACTCGGGGACAGGGTATGAAAAACTGTTTTTT.

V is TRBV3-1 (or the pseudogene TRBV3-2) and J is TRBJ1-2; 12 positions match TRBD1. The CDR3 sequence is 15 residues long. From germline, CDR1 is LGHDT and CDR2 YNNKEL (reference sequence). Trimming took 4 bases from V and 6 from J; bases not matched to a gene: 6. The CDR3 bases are TGTGCCAGCAGCCGTTGGGGGGACAGGGGGCATGGCTACACCTTC. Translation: CASSRWGDRGHGYTF.

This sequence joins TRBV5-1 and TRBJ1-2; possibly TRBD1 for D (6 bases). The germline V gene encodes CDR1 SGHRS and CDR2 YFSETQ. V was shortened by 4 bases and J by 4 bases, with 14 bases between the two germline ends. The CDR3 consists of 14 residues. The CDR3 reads CASSRTPDSYGYTF. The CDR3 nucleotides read TGCGCCAGCAGCCGTACCCCGGACAGCTATGGCTACACCTTC. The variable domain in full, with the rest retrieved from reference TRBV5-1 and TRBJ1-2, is KAGVTQTPRYLIKTRGQQVTLSCSPISGHRSVSWYQQTPGQGLQFLFEYFSETQRNKGNFPGRFSGRQFSNSRSEMNVSTLELGDSALYLCASSRTPDSYGYTFGSGTRLTVV.